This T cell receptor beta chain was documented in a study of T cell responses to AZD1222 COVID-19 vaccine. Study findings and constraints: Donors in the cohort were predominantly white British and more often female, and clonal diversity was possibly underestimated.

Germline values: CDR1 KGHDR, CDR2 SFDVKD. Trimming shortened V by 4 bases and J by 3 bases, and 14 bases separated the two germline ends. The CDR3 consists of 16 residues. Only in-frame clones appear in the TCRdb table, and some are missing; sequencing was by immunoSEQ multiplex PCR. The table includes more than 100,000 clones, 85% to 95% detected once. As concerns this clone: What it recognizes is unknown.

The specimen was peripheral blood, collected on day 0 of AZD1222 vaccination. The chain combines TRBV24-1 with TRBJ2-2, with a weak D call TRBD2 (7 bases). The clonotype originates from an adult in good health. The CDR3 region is CATSEGGAYYTGELFF. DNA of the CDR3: TGTGCCACCAGTGAAGGGGGGGCCTATTACACCGGGGAGCTGTTTTTT.